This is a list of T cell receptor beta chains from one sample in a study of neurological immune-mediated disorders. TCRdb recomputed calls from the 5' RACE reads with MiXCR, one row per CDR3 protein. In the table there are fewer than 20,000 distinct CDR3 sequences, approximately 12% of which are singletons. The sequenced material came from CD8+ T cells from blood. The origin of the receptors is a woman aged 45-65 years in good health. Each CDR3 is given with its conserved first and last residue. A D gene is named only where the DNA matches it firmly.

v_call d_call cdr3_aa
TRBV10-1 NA CATNAGNTIYF
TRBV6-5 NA CASSSAGAANVLTF
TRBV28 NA CASSISGANVLTFGTGELFF
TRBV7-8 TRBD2 CASSTRTSGSEVTKNIQYF
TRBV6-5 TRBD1 CASSYSGDRDPEQYF
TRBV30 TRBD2 CAWSALTSGDFDTQYF
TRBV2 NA CASSPLDRSMNTEAFF
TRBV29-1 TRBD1 CSGSRGRNYEQYF
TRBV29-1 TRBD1 CSVEGRGQGESYNEQFF
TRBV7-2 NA CASSLALIPGTPYNEQFF
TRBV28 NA CATHRDKNYEQYF
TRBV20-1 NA CSATIGGRDEQYF
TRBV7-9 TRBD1 CASSSTGVHYGYTF
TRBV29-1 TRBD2 CSVEATSGGVLNEQFF
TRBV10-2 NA CASSDRDGRDTEAFF
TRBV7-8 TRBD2 CASSTTSGSGNEQFF
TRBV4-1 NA CASSHLGENTEAFF
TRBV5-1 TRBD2 CASSLYGTSGSVNEQFF
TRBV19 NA CASSESTGSYEQYF
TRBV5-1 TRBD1 CASSLAQGIYNEQFF